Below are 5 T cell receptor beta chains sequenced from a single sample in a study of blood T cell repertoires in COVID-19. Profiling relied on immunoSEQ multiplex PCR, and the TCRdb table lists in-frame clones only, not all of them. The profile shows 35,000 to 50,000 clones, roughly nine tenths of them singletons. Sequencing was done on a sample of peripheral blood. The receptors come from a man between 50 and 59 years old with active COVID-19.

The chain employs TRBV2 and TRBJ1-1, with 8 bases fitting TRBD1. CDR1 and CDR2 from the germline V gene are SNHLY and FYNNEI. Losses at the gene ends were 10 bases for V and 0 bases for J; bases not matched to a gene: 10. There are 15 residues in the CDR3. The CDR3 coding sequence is TGTGCCACGGGGCAGGGGGCCCGGGTGAACACTGAAGCTTTCTTT. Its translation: CATGQGARVNTEAFF.

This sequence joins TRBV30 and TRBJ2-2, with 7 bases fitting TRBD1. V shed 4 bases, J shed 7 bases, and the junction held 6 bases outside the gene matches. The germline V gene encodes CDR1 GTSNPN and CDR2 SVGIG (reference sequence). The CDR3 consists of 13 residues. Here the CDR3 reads CAWKGAFGGELFF. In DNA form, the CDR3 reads TGTGCCTGGAAGGGGGCTTTCGGCGGGGAGCTGTTTTTT.

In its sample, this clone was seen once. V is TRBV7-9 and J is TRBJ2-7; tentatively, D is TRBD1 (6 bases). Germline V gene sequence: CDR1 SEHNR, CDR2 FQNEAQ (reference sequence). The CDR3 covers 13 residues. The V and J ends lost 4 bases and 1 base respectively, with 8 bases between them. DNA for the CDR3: TGTGCCAGCAGCTCCGGGACATCCTACGAGCAGTACTTC. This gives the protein CASSSGTSYEQYF.

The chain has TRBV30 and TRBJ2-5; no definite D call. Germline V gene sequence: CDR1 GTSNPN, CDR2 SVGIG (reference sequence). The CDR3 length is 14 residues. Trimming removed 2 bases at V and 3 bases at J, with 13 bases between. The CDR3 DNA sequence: TGTGCCTGGAGTCACAAACAGAAAAAAGAGACCCAGTACTTC. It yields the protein CAWSHKQKKETQYF. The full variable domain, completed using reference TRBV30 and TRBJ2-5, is SQTIHQWPATLVQPVGSPLSLECTVEGTSNPNLYWYRQAAGRGLQLLFYSVGIGQISSEVPQNLSASRPQDRQFILSSKKLLLSDSGFYLCAWSHKQKKETQYFGPGTRLLVL.

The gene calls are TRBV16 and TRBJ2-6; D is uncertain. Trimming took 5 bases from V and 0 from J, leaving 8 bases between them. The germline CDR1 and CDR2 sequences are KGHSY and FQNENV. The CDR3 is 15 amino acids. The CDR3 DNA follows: TGTGCCAGCAGCTTGTCAGGCTCTGGGGCCAACGTCCTGACTTTC. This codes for CASSLSGSGANVLTF.